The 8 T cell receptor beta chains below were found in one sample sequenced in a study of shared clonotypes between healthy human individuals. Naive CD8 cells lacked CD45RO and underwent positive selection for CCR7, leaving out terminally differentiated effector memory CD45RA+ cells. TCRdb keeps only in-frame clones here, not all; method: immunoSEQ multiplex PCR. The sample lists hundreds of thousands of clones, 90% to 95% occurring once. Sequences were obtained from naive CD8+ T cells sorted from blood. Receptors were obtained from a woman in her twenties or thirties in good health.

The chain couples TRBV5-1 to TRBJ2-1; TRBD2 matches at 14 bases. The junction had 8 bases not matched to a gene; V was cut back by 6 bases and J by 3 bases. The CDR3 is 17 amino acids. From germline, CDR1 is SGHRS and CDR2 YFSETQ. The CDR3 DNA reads TGCGCCAGCACCGGGACTAGCGGGAGATCGGGCTACAATGAGCAGTTCTTC. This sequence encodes CASTGTSGRSGYNEQFF. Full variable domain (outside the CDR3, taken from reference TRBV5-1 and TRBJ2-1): KAGVTQTPRYLIKTRGQQVTLSCSPISGHRSVSWYQQTPGQGLQFLFEYFSETQRNKGNFPGRFSGRQFSNSRSEMNVSTLELGDSALYLCASTGTSGRSGYNEQFFGPGTRLTVL.

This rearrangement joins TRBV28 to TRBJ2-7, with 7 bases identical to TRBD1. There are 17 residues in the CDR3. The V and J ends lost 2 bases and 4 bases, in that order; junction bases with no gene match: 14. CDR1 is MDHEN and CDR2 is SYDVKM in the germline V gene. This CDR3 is CASSLITPDRARYEQYF. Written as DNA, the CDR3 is TGTGCCAGCAGTTTAATCACCCCAGACAGGGCGAGGTACGAGCAGTACTTC.

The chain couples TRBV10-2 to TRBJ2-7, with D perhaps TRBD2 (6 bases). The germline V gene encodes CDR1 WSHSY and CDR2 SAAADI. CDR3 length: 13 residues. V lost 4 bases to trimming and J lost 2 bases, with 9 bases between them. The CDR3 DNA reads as TGCGCCAGCAGTGTAATAGCGGCCTACGAGCAGTACTTC. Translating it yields CASSVIAAYEQYF.

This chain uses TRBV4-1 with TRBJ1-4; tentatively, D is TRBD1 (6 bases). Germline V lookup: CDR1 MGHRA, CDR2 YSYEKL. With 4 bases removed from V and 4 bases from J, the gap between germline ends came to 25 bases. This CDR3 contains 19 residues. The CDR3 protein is CASSPPVGQSDSNNEKLFF. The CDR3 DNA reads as TGCGCCAGCAGCCCCCCGGTGGGTCAATCGGACAGCAATAATGAAAAACTGTTTTTT.

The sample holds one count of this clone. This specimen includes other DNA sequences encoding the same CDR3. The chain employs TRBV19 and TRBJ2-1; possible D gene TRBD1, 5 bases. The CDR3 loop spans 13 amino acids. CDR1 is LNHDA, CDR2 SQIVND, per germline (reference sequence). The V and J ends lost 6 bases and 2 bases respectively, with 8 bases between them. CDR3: CASSSGTYNEQFF. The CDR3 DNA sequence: TGTGCCAGTAGCTCAGGGACCTACAATGAGCAGTTCTTC.

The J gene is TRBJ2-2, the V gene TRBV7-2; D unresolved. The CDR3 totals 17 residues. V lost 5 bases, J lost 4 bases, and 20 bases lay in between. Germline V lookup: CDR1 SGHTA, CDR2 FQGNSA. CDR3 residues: CASSLDLIEWGTGELFF. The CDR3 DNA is TGTGCCAGCAGCCTTGACCTGATCGAGTGGGGCACCGGGGAGCTGTTTTTT.

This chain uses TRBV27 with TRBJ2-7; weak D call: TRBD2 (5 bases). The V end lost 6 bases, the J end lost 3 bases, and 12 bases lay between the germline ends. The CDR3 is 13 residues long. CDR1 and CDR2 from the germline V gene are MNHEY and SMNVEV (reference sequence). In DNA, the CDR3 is TGTGCCAGCAGCCAAAGTGGAGGCTACGAGCAGTACTTC. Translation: CASSQSGGYEQYF.

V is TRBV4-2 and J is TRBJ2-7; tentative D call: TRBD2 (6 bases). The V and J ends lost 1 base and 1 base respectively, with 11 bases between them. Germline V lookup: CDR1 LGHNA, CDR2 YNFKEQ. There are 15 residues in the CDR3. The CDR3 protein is CASSQGSGPSYEQYF. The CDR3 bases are TGTGCCAGCAGCCAAGGCAGCGGGCCATCCTACGAGCAGTACTTC.